This T cell receptor (beta chain) was observed in a study of T-cell reconstitution after alpha-beta-depleted transplantation in children. For TCRbeta, the library was prepared with unique molecular identifiers. TCRdb itself ran the PCR reads through MiXCR, one entry per CDR3 protein. The repertoire includes 400,000 to 500,000 distinct CDR3 sequences, roughly 10% of them detected once, and 4.5% to 7% sits in the top ten. Only a few counts were recorded for this clonotype. The CDR3 runs 16 residues. V gave up 1 base and J gave up 5 bases, with 17 bases separating them. CDR1 and CDR2 (germline): SNHLY, FYNNEI.

The J gene is TRBJ2-5, the V gene TRBV2, with D perhaps matching TRBD1 or TRBD2 (5 bases each). This specimen was PBMCs from the stem cell graft donor, taken from the stem cell graft. The TCR originated in a human donor who donated a stem cell graft to a child with acute myeloid leukemia. The chain's CDR3 is CASSEVGTEVRETQYF. For the CDR3, the DNA is TGTGCCAGCAGTGAAGTCGGGACGGAGGTTCGGGAGACCCAGTACTTC. The full variable domain, its missing parts supplied by reference TRBV2 and TRBJ2-5, is EPEVTQTPSHQVTQMGQEVILRCVPISNHLYFYWYRQILGQKVEFLVSFYNNEISEKSEIFDDQFSVERPDGSNFTLKIRSTKLEDSAMYFCASSEVGTEVRETQYFGPGTRLLVL.